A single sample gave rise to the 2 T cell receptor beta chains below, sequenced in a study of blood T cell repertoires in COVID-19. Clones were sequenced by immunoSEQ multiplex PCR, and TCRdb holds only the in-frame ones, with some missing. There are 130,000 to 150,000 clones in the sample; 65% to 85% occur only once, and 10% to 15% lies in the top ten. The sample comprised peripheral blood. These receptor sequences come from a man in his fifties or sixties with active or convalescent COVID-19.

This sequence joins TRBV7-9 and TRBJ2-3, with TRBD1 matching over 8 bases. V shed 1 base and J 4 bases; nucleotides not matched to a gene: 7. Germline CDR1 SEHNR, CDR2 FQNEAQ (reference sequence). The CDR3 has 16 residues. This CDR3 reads CASSLGQGASADTQYF. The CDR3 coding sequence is TGTGCCAGCAGCTTAGGGCAGGGGGCCTCAGCAGATACGCAGTATTTT.

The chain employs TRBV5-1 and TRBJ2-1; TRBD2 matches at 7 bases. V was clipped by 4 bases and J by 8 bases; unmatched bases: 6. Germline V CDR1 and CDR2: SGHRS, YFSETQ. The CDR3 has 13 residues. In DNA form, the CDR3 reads TGCGCCAGCAGCCCTTGGACTAGGGATGAGCAGTTCTTC. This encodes CASSPWTRDEQFF.